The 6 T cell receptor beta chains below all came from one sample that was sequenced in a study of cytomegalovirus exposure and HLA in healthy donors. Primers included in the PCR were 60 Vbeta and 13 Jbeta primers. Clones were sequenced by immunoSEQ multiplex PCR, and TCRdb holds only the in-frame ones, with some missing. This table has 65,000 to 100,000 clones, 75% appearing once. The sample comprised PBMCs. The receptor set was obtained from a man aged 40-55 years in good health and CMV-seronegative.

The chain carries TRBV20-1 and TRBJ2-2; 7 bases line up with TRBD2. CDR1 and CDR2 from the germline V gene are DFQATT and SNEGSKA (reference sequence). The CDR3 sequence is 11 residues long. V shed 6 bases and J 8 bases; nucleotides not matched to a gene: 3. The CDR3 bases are TGCAGTGCCGGGAGGACTGGGGAGCTGTTTTTT. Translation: CSAGRTGELFF.

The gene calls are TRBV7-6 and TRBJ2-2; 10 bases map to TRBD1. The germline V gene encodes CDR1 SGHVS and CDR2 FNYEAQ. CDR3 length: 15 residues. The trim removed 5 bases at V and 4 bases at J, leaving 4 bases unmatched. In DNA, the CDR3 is TGTGCCAGCAGCCCTCGGACAGGGGGCACCGGGGAGCTGTTTTTT. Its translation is CASSPRTGGTGELFF.

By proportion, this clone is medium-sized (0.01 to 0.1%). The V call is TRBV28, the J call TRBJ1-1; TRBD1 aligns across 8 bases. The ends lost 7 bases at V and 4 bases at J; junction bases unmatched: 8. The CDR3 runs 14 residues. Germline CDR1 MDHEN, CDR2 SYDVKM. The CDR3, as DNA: TGTGCCAGCACCCTGGACAGGGTTGGCACTGAAGCTTTCTTT. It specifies CASTLDRVGTEAFF. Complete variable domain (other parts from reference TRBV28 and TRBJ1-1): DVKVTQSSRYLVKRTGEKVFLECVQDMDHENMFWYRQDPGLGLRLIYFSYDVKMKEKGDIPEGYSVSREKKERFSLILESASTNQTSMYLCASTLDRVGTEAFFGQGTRLTVV.

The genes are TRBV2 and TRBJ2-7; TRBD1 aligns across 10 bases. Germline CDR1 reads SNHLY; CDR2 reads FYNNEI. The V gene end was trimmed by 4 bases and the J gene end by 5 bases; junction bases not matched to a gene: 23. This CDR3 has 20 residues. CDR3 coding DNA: TGTGCCAGCAGTGTAACAAGTGGGGGTTTGGGACAGGGGTTTATCAACGAGCAGTACTTC. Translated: CASSVTSGGLGQGFINEQYF.

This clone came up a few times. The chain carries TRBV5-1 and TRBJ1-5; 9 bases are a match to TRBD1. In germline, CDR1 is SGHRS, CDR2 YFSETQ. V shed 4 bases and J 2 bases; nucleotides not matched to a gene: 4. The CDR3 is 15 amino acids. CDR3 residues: CASSLRTGGNQPQHF. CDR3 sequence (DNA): TGCGCCAGCAGCCTAAGGACAGGGGGCAATCAGCCCCAGCATTTT.

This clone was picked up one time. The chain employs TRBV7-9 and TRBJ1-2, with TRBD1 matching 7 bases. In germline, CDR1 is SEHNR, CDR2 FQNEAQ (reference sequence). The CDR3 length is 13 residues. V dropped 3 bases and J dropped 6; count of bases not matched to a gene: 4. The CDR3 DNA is TGTGCCAGCAGCTTGACAGGGAATAATGGCTACACCTTC. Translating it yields CASSLTGNNGYTF.